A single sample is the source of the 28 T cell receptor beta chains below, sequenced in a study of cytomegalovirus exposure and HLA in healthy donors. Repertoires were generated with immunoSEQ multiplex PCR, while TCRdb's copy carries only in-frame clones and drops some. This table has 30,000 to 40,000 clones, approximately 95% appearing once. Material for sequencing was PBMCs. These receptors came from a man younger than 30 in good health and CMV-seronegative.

CDR3: CASSPTHGSGRGEQYF. CDR3 in DNA: TGTGCCAGCAGCCCCACCCACGGGAGCGGGAGGGGCGAGCAGTACTTC. V usage is TRBV5-4 and J usage is TRBJ2-7; 10 bases are a match to TRBD2. The CDR3 spans 16 residues. Losses at the gene ends were 4 bases for V and 6 bases for J; bases not matched to a gene: 13. Germline V gives CDR1 SGHNT, CDR2 YYREEE (reference sequence).

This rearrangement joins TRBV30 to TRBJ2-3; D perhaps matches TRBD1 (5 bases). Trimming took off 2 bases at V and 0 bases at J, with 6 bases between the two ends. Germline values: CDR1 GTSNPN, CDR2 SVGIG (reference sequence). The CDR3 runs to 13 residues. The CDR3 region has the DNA TGTGCCTGGAGTACAGGAAGCACAGATACGCAGTATTTT. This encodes CAWSTGSTDTQYF.

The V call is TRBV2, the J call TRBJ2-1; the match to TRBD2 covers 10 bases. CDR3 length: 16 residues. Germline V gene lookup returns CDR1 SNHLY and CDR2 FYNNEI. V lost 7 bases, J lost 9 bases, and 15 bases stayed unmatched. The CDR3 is CASTGGGLAGVGEQFF. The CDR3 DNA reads TGTGCCAGCACAGGGGGAGGGCTAGCGGGAGTAGGTGAGCAGTTCTTC.

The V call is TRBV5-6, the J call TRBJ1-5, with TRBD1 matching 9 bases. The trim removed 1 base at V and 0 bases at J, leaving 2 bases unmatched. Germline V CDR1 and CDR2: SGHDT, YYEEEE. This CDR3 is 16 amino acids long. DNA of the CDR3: TGTGCCAGCAGCTTGCGGACAGGGGCTAGCAATCAGCCCCAGCATTTT. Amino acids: CASSLRTGASNQPQHF.

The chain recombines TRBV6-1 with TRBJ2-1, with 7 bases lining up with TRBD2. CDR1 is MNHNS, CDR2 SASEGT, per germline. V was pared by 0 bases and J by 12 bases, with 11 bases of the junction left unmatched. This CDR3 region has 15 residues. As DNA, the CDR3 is TGTGCCAGCAGTGAAGCGGGGGGGAGCTTCGGTGGGCAGTTCTTC. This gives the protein CASSEAGGSFGGQFF.

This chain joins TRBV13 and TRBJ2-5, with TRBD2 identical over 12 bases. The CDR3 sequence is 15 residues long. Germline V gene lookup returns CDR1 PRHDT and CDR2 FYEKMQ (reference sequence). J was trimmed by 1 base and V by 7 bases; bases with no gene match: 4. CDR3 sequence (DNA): TGTGCCAGCAAACTAGCGGGAGGACTCCAAGAGACCCAGTACTTC. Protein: CASKLAGGLQETQYF. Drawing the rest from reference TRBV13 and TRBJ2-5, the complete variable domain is AAGVIQSPRHLIKEKRETATLKCYPIPRHDTVYWYQQGPGQDPQFLISFYEKMQSDKGSIPDRFSAQQFSDYHSELNMSSLELGDSALYFCASKLAGGLQETQYFGPGTRLLVL.

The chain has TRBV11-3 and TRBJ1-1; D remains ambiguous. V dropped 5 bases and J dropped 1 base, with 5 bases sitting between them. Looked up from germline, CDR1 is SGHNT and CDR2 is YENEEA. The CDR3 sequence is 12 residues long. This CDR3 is CASSERNTEAFF. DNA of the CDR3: TGTGCCAGCAGCGAGAGGAACACTGAAGCTTTCTTT.

CDR3 sequence reads: CASSLSVAKNIQYF. As DNA, the CDR3 is TGTGCCAGCAGCCTTAGTGTAGCCAAAAACATTCAGTACTTC. The chain joins TRBV4-2 to TRBJ2-4; no definite D call. The germline V gene encodes CDR1 LGHNA and CDR2 YNFKEQ. The length of the CDR3 is 14 residues. V was cut by 4 bases and J by 0 bases, with 7 bases left in between.

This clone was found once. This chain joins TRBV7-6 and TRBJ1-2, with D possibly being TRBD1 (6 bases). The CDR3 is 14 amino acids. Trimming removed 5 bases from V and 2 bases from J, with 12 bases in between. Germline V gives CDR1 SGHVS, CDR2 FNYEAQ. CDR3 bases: TGTGCCAGCAGCCAACAGGGCTTGAACTATGGCTACACCTTC. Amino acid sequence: CASSQQGLNYGYTF.

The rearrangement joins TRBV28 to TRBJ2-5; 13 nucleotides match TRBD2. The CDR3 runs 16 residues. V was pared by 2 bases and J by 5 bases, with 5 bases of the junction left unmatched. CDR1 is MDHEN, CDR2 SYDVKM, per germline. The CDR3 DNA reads TGTGCCAGCAGTTTAACTAGCGGGAGGGCCTGGGAGACCCAGTACTTC. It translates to CASSLTSGRAWETQYF.

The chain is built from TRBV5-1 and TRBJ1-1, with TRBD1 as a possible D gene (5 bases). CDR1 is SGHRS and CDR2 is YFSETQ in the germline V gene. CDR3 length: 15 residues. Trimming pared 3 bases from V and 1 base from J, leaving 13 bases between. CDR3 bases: TGCGCCAGCAGCTCCGGCCAAGGGGCGAACACTGAAGCTTTCTTT. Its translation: CASSSGQGANTEAFF. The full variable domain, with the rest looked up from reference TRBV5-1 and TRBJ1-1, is KAGVTQTPRYLIKTRGQQVTLSCSPISGHRSVSWYQQTPGQGLQFLFEYFSETQRNKGNFPGRFSGRQFSNSRSEMNVSTLELGDSALYLCASSSGQGANTEAFFGQGTRLTVV.

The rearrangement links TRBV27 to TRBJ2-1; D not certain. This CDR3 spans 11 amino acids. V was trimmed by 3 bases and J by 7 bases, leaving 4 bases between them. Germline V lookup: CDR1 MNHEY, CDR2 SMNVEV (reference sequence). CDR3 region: CASSLSNEQFF. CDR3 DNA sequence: TGTGCCAGCAGTTTGTCAAATGAGCAGTTCTTC.

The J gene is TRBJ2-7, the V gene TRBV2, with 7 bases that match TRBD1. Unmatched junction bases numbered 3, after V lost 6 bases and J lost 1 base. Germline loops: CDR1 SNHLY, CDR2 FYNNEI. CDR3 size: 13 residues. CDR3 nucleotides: TGTGCCAGCAGGGGGACAGCGTCCTACGAGCAGTACTTC. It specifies CASRGTASYEQYF. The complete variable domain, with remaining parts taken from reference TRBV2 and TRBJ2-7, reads EPEVTQTPSHQVTQMGQEVILRCVPISNHLYFYWYRQILGQKVEFLVSFYNNEISEKSEIFDDQFSVERPDGSNFTLKIRSTKLEDSAMYFCASRGTASYEQYFGPGTRLTVT.

CDR3 coding DNA: TGTGCCAGCAGTGCGCGTGGGGGGGAAGAGACCCAGTACTTC. Its protein is CASSARGGEETQYF. The gene calls are TRBV6-1 and TRBJ2-5; 7 nucleotides match TRBD2. The CDR3 is made up of 14 amino acids. Germline V gene data show CDR1 as MNHNS and CDR2 as SASEGT. V was pared by 4 bases and J by 3 bases, with 5 bases of the junction left unmatched.

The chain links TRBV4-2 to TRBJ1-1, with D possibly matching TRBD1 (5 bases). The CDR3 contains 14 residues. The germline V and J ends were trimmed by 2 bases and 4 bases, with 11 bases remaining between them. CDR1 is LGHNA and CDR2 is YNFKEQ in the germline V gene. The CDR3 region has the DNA TGTGCCAGCAGCCAACTAGGGAGGGGCACTGAAGCTTTCTTT. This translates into CASSQLGRGTEAFF.

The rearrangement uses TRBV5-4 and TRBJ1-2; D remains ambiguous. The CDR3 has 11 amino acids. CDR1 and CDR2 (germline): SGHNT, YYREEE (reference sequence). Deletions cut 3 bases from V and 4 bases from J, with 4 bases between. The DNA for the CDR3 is TGTGCCAGCAGCTCGTCCTATGGCTACACCTTC. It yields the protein CASSSSYGYTF.

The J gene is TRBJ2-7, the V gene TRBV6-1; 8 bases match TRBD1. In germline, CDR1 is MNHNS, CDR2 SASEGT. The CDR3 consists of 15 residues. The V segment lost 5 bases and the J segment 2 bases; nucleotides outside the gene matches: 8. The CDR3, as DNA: TGTGCCAGCAGTATCGGACAGGGAGCTCCCTACGAGCAGTACTTC. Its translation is CASSIGQGAPYEQYF.

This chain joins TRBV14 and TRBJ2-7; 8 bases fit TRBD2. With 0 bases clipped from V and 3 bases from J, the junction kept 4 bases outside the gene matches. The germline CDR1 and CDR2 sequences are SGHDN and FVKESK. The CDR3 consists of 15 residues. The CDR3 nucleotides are TGTGCCAGCAGCCAAGATAGCGGGACATTCTACGAGCAGTACTTC. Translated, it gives CASSQDSGTFYEQYF.

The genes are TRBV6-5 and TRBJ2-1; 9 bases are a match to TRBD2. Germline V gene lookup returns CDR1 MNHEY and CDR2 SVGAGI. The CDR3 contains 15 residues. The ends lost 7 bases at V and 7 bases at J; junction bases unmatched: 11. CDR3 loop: CASTPRGGGVNEQFF. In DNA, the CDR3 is TGTGCCAGCACCCCACGGGGCGGGGGGGTAAATGAGCAGTTCTTC.

This CDR3 reads CASSLGLTQGVETQYF. CDR3 nucleotide sequence: TGCGCCAGCAGCTTGGGTTTGACCCAGGGGGTGGAGACCCAGTACTTC. The V call is TRBV5-1, the J call TRBJ2-5; TRBD1 agrees at 7 bases. Germline CDR1 is SGHRS and CDR2 is YFSETQ. The CDR3 loop spans 16 amino acids. V lost 0 bases, J lost 5 bases, and 10 bases stayed unmatched.

The CDR3 region is CASSLGLAGSEQFF. The CDR3 bases are TGTGCCAGCAGCTTAGGCCTAGCGGGAAGCGAGCAGTTCTTC. The gene calls are TRBV7-6 and TRBJ2-1; 9 bases are a match to TRBD2. The V gene's germline CDR1 is SGHVS and CDR2 FNYEAQ. The V segment lost 1 base and the J segment 10 bases; nucleotides outside the gene matches: 5. The CDR3 is made up of 14 amino acids.

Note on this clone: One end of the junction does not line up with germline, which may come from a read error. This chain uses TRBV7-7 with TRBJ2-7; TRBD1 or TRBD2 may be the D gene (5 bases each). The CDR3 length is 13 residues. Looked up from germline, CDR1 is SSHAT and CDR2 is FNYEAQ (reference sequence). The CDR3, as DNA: TGTGCTAGCAGCTTAGGGGAGACCTACGAGCAGTACTTC. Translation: CASSLGETYEQYF. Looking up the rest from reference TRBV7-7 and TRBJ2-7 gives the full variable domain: GAGVSQSPRYKVTKRGQDVTLRCDPISSHATLYWYQQALGQGPEFLTYFNYEAQPDKSGLPSDRFSAERPEGSISTLTIQRTEQRDSAMYRCASSLGETYEQYFGPGTRLTVT.

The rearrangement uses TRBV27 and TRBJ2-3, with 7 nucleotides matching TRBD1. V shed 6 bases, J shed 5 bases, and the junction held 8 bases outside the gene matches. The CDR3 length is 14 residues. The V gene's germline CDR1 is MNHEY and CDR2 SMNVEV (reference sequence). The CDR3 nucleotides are TGTGCCAGCAGAAGAGACAGGGTAGGAGATACGCAGTATTTT. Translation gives CASRRDRVGDTQYF.

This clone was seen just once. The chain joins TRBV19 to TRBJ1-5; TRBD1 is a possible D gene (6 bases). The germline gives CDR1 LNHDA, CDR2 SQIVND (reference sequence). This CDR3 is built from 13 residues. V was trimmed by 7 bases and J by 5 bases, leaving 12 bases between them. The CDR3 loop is CASNHRADQPQHF. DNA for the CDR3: TGTGCCAGTAACCACAGGGCGGATCAGCCCCAGCATTTT.

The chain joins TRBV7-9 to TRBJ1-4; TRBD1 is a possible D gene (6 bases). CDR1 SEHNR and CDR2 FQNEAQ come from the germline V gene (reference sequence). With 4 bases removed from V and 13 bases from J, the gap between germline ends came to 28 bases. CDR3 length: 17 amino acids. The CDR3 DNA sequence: TGTGCCAGCAGCTCATTGCTCACCGGGACACAAAGTAGAAGACTGTTTTTT. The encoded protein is CASSSLLTGTQSRRLFF.

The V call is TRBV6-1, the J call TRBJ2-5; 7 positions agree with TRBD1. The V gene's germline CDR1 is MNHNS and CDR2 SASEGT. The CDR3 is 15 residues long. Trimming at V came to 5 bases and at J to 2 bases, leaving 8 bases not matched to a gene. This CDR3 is CASSLPGQLQETQYF. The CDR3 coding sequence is TGTGCCAGCAGTCTACCGGGACAGCTTCAAGAGACCCAGTACTTC.

CDR3 protein: CASRQGINPGANVLTF. CDR3 bases: TGCGCCAGCAGGCAGGGGATAAACCCTGGGGCCAACGTCCTGACTTTC. The chain couples TRBV5-1 to TRBJ2-6, with D possibly matching TRBD1 (6 bases). With 5 bases removed from V and 2 bases from J, the gap between germline ends came to 14 bases. CDR1 and CDR2 (germline): SGHRS, YFSETQ. The CDR3 is 16 amino acids.

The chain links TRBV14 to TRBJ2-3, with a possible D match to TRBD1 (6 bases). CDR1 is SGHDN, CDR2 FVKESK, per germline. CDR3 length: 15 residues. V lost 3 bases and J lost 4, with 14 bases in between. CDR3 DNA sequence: TGTGCCAGCAGCCAGTACAGGGTAGGGGCAGATACGCAGTATTTT. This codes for CASSQYRVGADTQYF.